The rows below give T cell receptor beta chains drawn from one sample of a study of early T cells in non-severe SARS-CoV-2 infection. TCRdb processed the 5' RACE reads anew with MiXCR; each CDR3 protein has one entry. The sample records about 37,000 distinct CDR3 sequences, 5% to 6% being singletons. The starting material was whole blood, obtained at baseline. The receptor set was obtained from an adult who was a healthcare worker with PCR-confirmed SARS-CoV-2 infection or an uninfected control (not recorded which). The CDR3 runs from the conserved cysteine through the conserved F or W. Each record gives: V gene, J gene, clone size, D gene, CDR3 protein, CDR3 DNA. A D gene is named only where the DNA matches it firmly. Expanded clones get a size class; other rows say once, few or many, or leave the size out.

TRBV7-2,TRBJ2-3,many,TRBD2,CASSSPWTSGKTDTQYF,TGTGCCAGCAGCTCCCCTTGGACTAGCGGGAAGACAGATACGCAGTATTTT
TRBV6-5,TRBJ1-6,-,-,CASSYQHRVNSPLHF,TGTGCCAGCAGTTATCAACACAGGGTTAATTCACCCCTCCACTTT
TRBV11-2,TRBJ1-2,many,-,CASSLLELGYTF,TGTGCCAGCAGCTTATTGGAGCTTGGCTACACCTTC
TRBV21-1,TRBJ2-7,many,-,CASSKFTGINYEQYF,TGTGCCAGCAGCAAATTTACCGGGATAAATTACGAGCAGTACTTC
TRBV11-3,TRBJ2-3,many,TRBD1,CASSARQGAADTQYF,TGTGCCAGCAGCGCTCGACAGGGGGCAGCGGATACGCAGTATTTT
TRBV7-8,TRBJ2-5,-,-,CASSLGTLAVKTQYF,TGTGCCAGCAGCTTAGGGACACTGGCGGTGAAGACCCAGTACTTC
TRBV9,TRBJ1-2,many,-,CASSVDGQVGDGYTF,TGTGCCAGCAGCGTAGACGGGCAGGTGGGGGATGGCTACACCTTC
TRBV30,TRBJ2-1,few,TRBD2,CAWSQRGPYNEQFF,TGTGCCTGGAGCCAGCGGGGGCCCTACAATGAGCAGTTCTTC
TRBV7-6,TRBJ2-1,many,-,CASSLGPAVNEQFF,TGTGCCAGCAGCTTAGGACCAGCGGTCAATGAGCAGTTCTTC
TRBV12-3/TRBV12-4,TRBJ1-4,many,-,CASSFGWGEKLFF,TGTGCCAGCAGTTTCGGTTGGGGTGAAAAACTGTTTTTT
TRBV20-1,TRBJ2-5,many,TRBD2,CSAIPGWGGQYF,TGCAGTGCTATTCCAGGGTGGGGGGGCCAGTACTTC
TRBV27,TRBJ2-1,many,-,CASGYNEQFF,TGTGCCAGCGGTTACAATGAGCAGTTCTTC
TRBV12-3/TRBV12-4,TRBJ2-7,-,TRBD1,CASTGLGQGAYEQYF,TGTGCCAGCACCGGGCTGGGACAGGGGGCCTACGAGCAGTACTTC
TRBV24-1,TRBJ2-5,many,TRBD1,CATSEAGTGQETQYF,TGTGCCACCAGTGAAGCCGGGACAGGTCAAGAGACCCAGTACTTC
TRBV18,TRBJ2-5,many,TRBD2,CASSPPGGEETQYF,TGTGCCAGCTCACCGCCCGGGGGGGAAGAGACCCAGTACTTC
TRBV30,TRBJ2-1,few,-,CAWSALPTPSQFF,TGTGCCTGGAGTGCCCTTCCAACACCTTCCCAGTTCTTC
TRBV20-1,TRBJ1-4,-,-,CSGGRAGEDEKLFF,TGCAGTGGGGGACGGGCGGGTGAGGATGAAAAACTGTTTTTT
TRBV18,TRBJ2-5,few,-,CASSPPAQPQETQYF,TGTGCCAGCTCACCACCGGCACAGCCCCAAGAGACCCAGTACTTC
TRBV27,TRBJ1-1,many,-,CASSPLGQNTEAFF,TGTGCCAGCAGTCCGCTAGGGCAGAACACTGAAGCTTTCTTT
TRBV28,TRBJ1-1,few,-,CASSFPLYRAWEAFF,TGTGCCAGCAGTTTCCCTCTTTACAGGGCATGGGAAGCTTTCTTT
TRBV11-2,TRBJ2-5,many,-,CASSPGTEYQETQYF,TGTGCCAGCAGCCCCGGGACGGAGTACCAAGAGACCCAGTACTTC
TRBV10-3,TRBJ2-1,-,TRBD1,CAISVSTRETGINNEQFF,TGTGCCATCAGTGTGTCGACGAGGGAGACAGGGATAAACAATGAGCAGTTCTTC
TRBV20-1,TRBJ1-5,many,-,CSASGRETYSNQPQHF,TGCAGTGCTAGTGGTCGAGAAACCTATAGCAATCAGCCCCAGCATTTT
TRBV25-1,TRBJ2-1,many,-,CASSEFVSNYNEQFF,TGTGCCAGCAGTGAATTTGTCAGCAATTACAATGAGCAGTTCTTC
TRBV28,TRBJ2-1,many,TRBD2,CASSQLGLAGVTEQFF,TGTGCCAGCAGTCAGTTGGGACTAGCGGGAGTCACTGAGCAGTTCTTC
TRBV29-1,TRBJ1-1,many,-,CSVESRGGTEAFF,TGCAGCGTTGAAAGTAGGGGAGGAACTGAAGCTTTCTTT
TRBV14,TRBJ1-6,-,TRBD1,CASSQTGWDSPLHF,TGTGCCAGCAGCCAGACAGGGTGGGATTCACCCCTCCACTTT
TRBV9,TRBJ1-4,few,-,CASSVWGDTNEKLFF,TGTGCCAGCAGCGTTTGGGGCGACACAAATGAAAAACTGTTTTTT
TRBV30,TRBJ2-3,many,TRBD2,CAWSSQREVGDTQYF,TGTGCCTGGAGTTCCCAGCGGGAGGTGGGAGATACGCAGTATTTT
TRBV7-9,TRBJ2-1,-,TRBD2,CASSLTTLTGGVDNEQFF,TGTGCCAGCAGCCTTACCACGCTCACTGGGGGGGTAGACAATGAGCAGTTCTTC
TRBV5-1,TRBJ2-7,few,TRBD1,CASSLGQGLREQYF,TGCGCCAGCAGCTTGGGACAGGGATTGCGCGAGCAGTACTTC
TRBV12-3/TRBV12-4,TRBJ2-2,many,-,CATGGAGELFF,TGTGCCACCGGAGGGGCCGGGGAGCTGTTTTTT
TRBV20-1,TRBJ2-1,many,-,CSAPGRSLDEQFF,TGCAGTGCACCCGGCAGGTCTCTGGATGAGCAGTTCTTC
TRBV20-1,TRBJ2-1,-,-,CSAQGHYNEQFF,TGCAGTGCCCAGGGCCACTACAATGAGCAGTTCTTC
TRBV4-1,TRBJ2-5,many,TRBD2,CASSQVLASGRTGAGETQYF,TGCGCCAGCAGCCAAGTTCTGGCTAGCGGGAGGACGGGGGCGGGAGAGACCCAGTACTTC
TRBV12-3/TRBV12-4,TRBJ1-6,many,-,CASSPGQATNSPLHF,TGTGCCAGCAGTCCCGGGCAGGCGACCAATTCACCCCTCCACTTT
TRBV7-6,TRBJ2-1,many,-,CASSLVASTYEQFF,TGTGCCAGCAGCTTAGTGGCTAGCACCTATGAGCAGTTCTTC
TRBV15,TRBJ1-1,many,-,CATKTQVSEAFF,TGTGCCACCAAAACCCAGGTATCTGAAGCTTTCTTT
TRBV30,TRBJ1-1,few,TRBD1,CAWRGRDRGLNTEAFF,TGTGCCTGGAGAGGGCGGGACAGGGGGCTGAACACTGAAGCTTTCTTT
TRBV2,TRBJ2-3,few,-,CASIASVTDTQYF,TGTGCCAGCATCGCCAGCGTCACAGATACGCAGTATTTT
TRBV27,TRBJ1-2,-,-,CASSLSGTAYGYTF,TGTGCCAGCAGTTTATCGGGGACCGCCTATGGCTACACCTTC
TRBV20-1,TRBJ1-5,medium-sized,-,CSARGGGRQPQHF,TGCAGTGCTAGAGGTGGGGGACGTCAGCCCCAGCATTTT
TRBV12-3/TRBV12-4,TRBJ1-5,many,TRBD1,CASKGQGRLSNQPQHF,TGTGCCAGCAAGGGACAGGGAAGGTTGAGCAATCAGCCCCAGCATTTT
TRBV30,TRBJ1-1,many,TRBD1,CAWSDRGAEAFF,TGTGCCTGGAGTGACAGGGGTGCTGAAGCTTTCTTT
TRBV29-1,TRBJ1-3,many,TRBD1,CSVAGGSHNTIYF,TGCAGCGTCGCAGGGGGGAGTCACAACACCATATATTTT
TRBV20-1,TRBJ2-1,-,-,CSARDAGRPPSYNEQFF,TGCAGTGCTAGAGATGCAGGGCGCCCGCCGTCCTACAATGAGCAGTTCTTC
TRBV4-1,TRBJ2-3,few,-,CASSQTHSADTQYF,TGCGCCAGCAGCCAAACCCACAGCGCTGATACGCAGTATTTT
TRBV15,TRBJ1-5,many,-,CATSVHQGFPQHF,TGTGCCACCAGCGTCCACCAGGGTTTCCCCCAGCATTTT
TRBV6-2/TRBV6-3,TRBJ2-1,many,-,CASSYSRSGGTSNEQFF,TGTGCCAGCAGTTACTCGAGGTCTGGCGGGACCAGCAATGAGCAGTTCTTC
TRBV6-6,TRBJ2-1,many,TRBD2,CASSRRAGAGIYNEQFF,TGTGCCAGCAGCCGAAGGGCCGGAGCGGGGATTTACAATGAGCAGTTCTTC
TRBV6-5,TRBJ2-7,-,-,CASSYLPKSSYEQYF,TGTGCCAGCAGTTACCTTCCGAAGAGCTCCTACGAGCAGTACTTC
TRBV4-3,TRBJ1-1,many,TRBD1,CASSQDSYLTGVRTEAFF,TGCGCCAGCAGCCAAGACTCCTACCTGACAGGGGTCAGGACTGAAGCTTTCTTT
TRBV28,TRBJ2-7,few,-,CASRKVELSYEQYF,TGTGCCAGCAGAAAGGTCGAACTCTCCTACGAGCAGTACTTC
TRBV5-1,TRBJ1-4,many,-,CASSLAGGAGRGELFF,TGCGCCAGCAGCTTGGCGGGGGGCGCGGGGCGCGGTGAACTGTTTTTT
TRBV20-1,TRBJ2-7,many,TRBD1,CSAQKTGRYEQYF,TGCAGTGCTCAAAAGACAGGGCGGTACGAGCAGTACTTC